What follows are 14 T cell receptor beta chains derived from one specimen sequenced in a study of human T cells and chemical hapten exposure. Time point of the sample: patch test 1, 2 weeks after DPC sensitization. The treatment is: therapeutic diphenylcyclopropenone sensitization with weekly scalp DPC. Via MiXCR, TCRdb re-called the RACE reads, giving one row per CDR3 protein. The sample consists of roughly 180,000 distinct CDR3 sequences, around 20% of them appearing once. Sequences were derived from whole blood, sampled in connection with sensitization to the hapten diphenylcyclopropenone (DPC). All receptors derive from a woman aged 45-65 years with alopecia areata. Some clones in this sample may be carry-over from other donors' samples.

There are a few counts of this clonotype. The chain uses TRBV20-1 and TRBJ2-3; TRBD2 agrees at 9 bases. The CDR3 loop spans 15 amino acids. Germline lookup yields CDR1 DFQATT and CDR2 SNEGSKA (reference sequence). With V trimmed by 8 bases and J by 7 bases, 16 bases remained unmatched. The CDR3 here is CSCPGVGGRANTQYF. The CDR3 nucleotides are TGCAGTTGCCCCGGGGTCGGCGGGAGGGCTAATACGCAGTATTTT.

The V call is TRBV7-6, the J call TRBJ2-3, with D perhaps matching TRBD2 (6 bases). The CDR3 is 15 residues long. Germline CDR1 and CDR2: SGHVS and FNYEAQ. V was trimmed by 5 bases and J by 10 bases, leaving 22 bases between them. The CDR3 DNA follows: TGTGCCAGCAGCGCGGGGCTAGCCCTTTCCACCCCGCAGTATTTT. It codes for CASSAGLALSTPQYF.

This rearrangement joins TRBV6-5 to TRBJ2-5; D may be TRBD2 (6 bases). The CDR3 length is 15 residues. V was clipped by 4 bases and J by 5 bases, with 17 bases between them. The V gene's germline CDR1 is MNHEY and CDR2 SVGAGI. CDR3 region: CASSWGVARRETQYF. CDR3 nucleotides: TGTGCCAGCAGTTGGGGGGTGGCGCGAAGGGAGACCCAGTACTTC.

This clonotype was recorded a few times. This chain uses TRBV10-2 with TRBJ2-5; the D gene is possibly TRBD2 (5 bases). V lost 0 bases, J lost 2 bases, and 7 bases lay in between. The CDR3 has 14 residues. CDR1 is WSHSY, CDR2 SAAADI, per germline. This CDR3 reads CASSESGRQETQYF. CDR3 nucleotide sequence: TGCGCCAGCAGTGAGTCAGGGAGACAAGAGACCCAGTACTTC.

In this sample, this clonotype turned up many times. The V gene is TRBV15, the J gene TRBJ2-1, with 9 bases fitting TRBD2. CDR3 length: 17 residues. V dropped 0 bases and J dropped 9; count of bases not matched to a gene: 12. Germline lookup yields CDR1 LNHNV and CDR2 YYDKDF (reference sequence). CDR3 sequence: CATSRDLTSGRTSEQFF. The CDR3 nucleotides read TGTGCCACCAGCAGAGATTTGACCAGCGGGAGGACCAGTGAGCAGTTCTTC.

This sequence joins TRBV20-1 and TRBJ2-3; TRBD2 matches at 9 bases. The CDR3 length is 14 residues. Looked up from germline, CDR1 is DFQATT and CDR2 is SNEGSKA (reference sequence). This chain's CDR3 is CSPRTSESTDTQYF. CDR3 in DNA: TGCAGCCCTCGGACTAGCGAAAGCACAGATACGCAGTATTTT.

In this sample, this clonotype turned up many times. The gene calls are TRBV11-1 and TRBJ1-1; TRBD1 might be the D (5 bases). V dropped 6 bases and J dropped 8 bases, with 13 bases sitting between them. The CDR3 consists of 12 residues. Germline V lookup: CDR1 SGHAT, CDR2 FQDESV (reference sequence). Here the CDR3 reads CASSLGVSEAFF. The CDR3 nucleotides are TGTGCCAGCAGTTTGGGGGTCTCAGAAGCTTTCTTT.

The chain is built from TRBV29-1 and TRBJ2-1; perhaps TRBD1 as D (5 bases). The CDR3 totals 16 residues. Trimming cost V 2 bases and J 0 bases, with 14 bases left between them. Germline V gives CDR1 SQVTM, CDR2 ANQGSEA. The CDR3 here is CSVELGQGSSYNEQFF. The CDR3 region has the DNA TGCAGCGTTGAACTAGGGCAGGGCAGCTCCTACAATGAGCAGTTCTTC.

Remarks on this clonotype: This may be a read error, as it is one base from a much larger clone. V is TRBV29-1 and J is TRBJ2-7; the D is unclear. The CDR3 consists of 13 residues. CDR1 is SQVTM and CDR2 is ANQGSEA in the germline V gene. The CDR3 spells CSVGQVGSHEQYF. The CDR3 DNA reads as TGCAGCGTTGGCCAGGTCGGCTCCCACGAGCAGTACTTC.

In its sample, this clonotype was seen a few times. The chain uses TRBV7-2 and TRBJ2-2; 10 bases match TRBD2. CDR3 length: 16 amino acids. Losses at the gene ends were 4 bases for V and 5 bases for J; bases not matched to a gene: 7. The V gene's germline CDR1 is SGHTA and CDR2 FQGNSA. For the CDR3, the DNA is TGTGCCAGCAGCTCCCCTAGCGGGAGAGGAACCGGGGAGCTGTTTTTT. This gives the protein CASSSPSGRGTGELFF.

This clonotype has a handful of counts. The DNA of the CDR3 is TGTGCCAGCAGCCCAAAGACTAGCGGGAGGGTTTACAATGAGCAGTTCTTC. Protein product: CASSPKTSGRVYNEQFF. J is TRBJ2-1 and V is TRBV7-2, with 14 bases matching TRBD2. The trim removed 5 bases at V and 4 bases at J, leaving 7 bases unmatched. The CDR3 is 17 residues long. The germline V gene encodes CDR1 SGHTA and CDR2 FQGNSA.

Here the CDR3 reads CASSYIKGADSPLHF. In nucleotides, the CDR3 is TGTGCCAGCAGTTACATCAAGGGCGCGGATTCACCCCTCCACTTT. The chain links TRBV6-2 or TRBV6-3 to TRBJ1-6; unclear D gene. Trimming removed 2 bases from V and 8 bases from J, with 13 bases in between. The CDR3 spans 15 residues. The V gene's germline CDR1 is MNHEY and CDR2 SVGEGT.

This chain joins TRBV28 and TRBJ1-1; no clear D gene. This CDR3 has 15 residues. Germline V gives CDR1 MDHEN, CDR2 SYDVKM. V lost 3 bases and J lost 3, with 14 bases in between. The CDR3, as DNA: TGTGCCAGCAGTTTGGACTCTCGGATTTACACTGAAGCTTTCTTT. Translated: CASSLDSRIYTEAFF. The whole variable domain, filled in from reference TRBV28 and TRBJ1-1, reads DVKVTQSSRYLVKRTGEKVFLECVQDMDHENMFWYRQDPGLGLRLIYFSYDVKMKEKGDIPEGYSVSREKKERFSLILESASTNQTSMYLCASSLDSRIYTEAFFGQGTRLTVV.

The J gene is TRBJ2-5, the V gene TRBV20-1, with 12 nucleotides matching TRBD2. This CDR3 spans 12 amino acids. Germline V lookup: CDR1 DFQATT, CDR2 SNEGSKA (reference sequence). In nucleotides, the CDR3 is TGCAGCGGACTAGCGGGATCTGAGACCCAGTACTTC. Translation: CSGLAGSETQYF.